A selection of T cell receptor beta chains follows, all from one sample in a study of shared clonotypes between healthy human individuals. Profiling relied on immunoSEQ multiplex PCR, and the TCRdb table lists in-frame clones only, not all of them. This table has around 580,000 clones, roughly 98% appearing once. Input material: naive CD8+ T cells sorted from blood. The receptor source for this set is a man under 40 in good health. Each CDR3 is given with its conserved first and last residue. Each record gives: clone size, J gene, D gene, V gene, CDR3 DNA, CDR3 protein. The D gene is left open where the match is weak. Clone size is given for some rows only: seen once, a few or many times, or a class if the clone is expanded.

.,TRBJ2-7,TRBD1,TRBV9,TGTGCCAGCAGCGGGGCCGGGACAGGGGTTCGCGAGCAGTACTTC,CASSGAGTGVREQYF
.,TRBJ2-7,TRBD1,TRBV27,TGTGCCAGCAGTTTATTGGGACAGGGGTTTGGCGAGCAGTACTTC,CASSLLGQGFGEQYF
.,TRBJ2-1,.,TRBV11-2,TGTGCCAGCAGCTTATTTTTCGGGGGAAGTGGCAATGAGCAGTTCTTC,CASSLFFGGSGNEQFF
.,TRBJ1-3,.,TRBV27,TGTGCCAGCAGTTTATCCTCTGGAAACACCATATATTTT,CASSLSSGNTIYF
.,TRBJ2-2,.,TRBV28,TGTGCCAGCAGTTTTATCGGGAGTGGGGCGAACACCGGGGAGCTGTTTTTT,CASSFIGSGANTGELFF
.,TRBJ2-2,.,TRBV5-4,TGTGCCAGCAGCTTTTCATTTAACACCGGGGAGCTGTTTTTT,CASSFSFNTGELFF
.,TRBJ1-5,.,TRBV6-6,TGTGCCAGCAGTTCCGTTAGGGAGCCCCAGCATTTT,CASSSVREPQHF
.,TRBJ2-7,.,TRBV19,TGTGCCAGTAGCGCGGGACGGCTCTACGAGCAGTACTTC,CASSAGRLYEQYF
.,TRBJ1-1,.,TRBV7-9,TGTGCCAGCAGCTATTGGAACACTGAAGCTTTCTTT,CASSYWNTEAFF
.,TRBJ2-5,TRBD2,TRBV5-1,TGCGCCAGCAGCTTCGATCGACTAGCGGAGGGTCAAGAGACCCAGTACTTC,CASSFDRLAEGQETQYF
.,TRBJ2-7,.,TRBV13,TGTGCCAGCAGCGTCGACAGCCCCAACGAGCAGTACTTC,CASSVDSPNEQYF
.,TRBJ2-7,.,TRBV7-9,TGTGCCAGCAGCTGGGGTGGAGGGCCCTACGAGCAGTACTTC,CASSWGGGPYEQYF
once,TRBJ2-7,.,TRBV2,TGTGCCAGCAGGGGGAGCGGTGACTACGAGCAGTACTTC,CASRGSGDYEQYF
.,TRBJ2-5,TRBD2,TRBV4-1,TGCGCCAGCAGCCAAGCGTTAGCTAGCGGGGAGACCCAGTACTTC,CASSQALASGETQYF
.,TRBJ2-3,.,TRBV7-9,TGTGCCAGCAGCTTAGGGCTAACCCGTACGCAGTATTTT,CASSLGLTRTQYF
.,TRBJ1-1,.,TRBV5-4,TGTGCCAGCAGCTTCGAACACGGAGAAGCTTTCTTT,CASSFEHGEAFF
.,TRBJ2-7,TRBD1,TRBV9,TGTGCCAGCAGCCCCCGGACAGGGAGCTCCTACGAGCAGTACTTC,CASSPRTGSSYEQYF
.,TRBJ2-3,.,TRBV14,TGTGCCAGCAGCCAAATGGAGGCCCCTAGCACAGATACGCAGTATTTT,CASSQMEAPSTDTQYF
.,TRBJ2-7,TRBD1,TRBV9,TGTGCCAGCAGCGCCTTTGGGACAGGGGGCGAGCAGTACTTC,CASSAFGTGGEQYF
.,TRBJ1-2,.,TRBV7-9,TGTGCCAGCAGCTTAAATATCCGGGGGTCTGCCTATGGCTACACCTTC,CASSLNIRGSAYGYTF
.,TRBJ2-7,TRBD1,TRBV7-9,TGTGCCAGCAGCTTTTTGACAGGGGATGTATCCTACGAGCAGTACTTC,CASSFLTGDVSYEQYF
.,TRBJ2-7,TRBD2,TRBV5-8,TGTGCCAGCAGCTTGGTAGGCGGACTAGCGGGAGGGTACGAGCAGTACTTC,CASSLVGGLAGGYEQYF
.,TRBJ2-1,.,TRBV7-8,TGTGCCAGCAGCTCCATACAGGGAGCGGGTTACAATGAGCAGTTCTTC,CASSSIQGAGYNEQFF
once,TRBJ1-4,.,TRBV11-2,TGTGCCAGCAGCCTTGGGACAAGGGGAAGTGGATACGAAAAACTGTTTTTT,CASSLGTRGSGYEKLFF
once,TRBJ2-3,TRBD1,TRBV7-9,TGTGCCAGCAGCGCTAACCCAGGGGGACCCACAGATACGCAGTATTTT,CASSANPGGPTDTQYF
.,TRBJ1-2,.,TRBV6-1,TGTGCCAGCAGTGAATCTAGGGAGGGCTACACCTTC,CASSESREGYTF
.,TRBJ2-3,.,TRBV5-1,TGCGCCAGCAGCTTAGACTGGGGCACAGATACGCAGTATTTT,CASSLDWGTDTQYF
.,TRBJ1-3,.,TRBV6-5,TGTGCCAGCAAACGGTCTGGAGGGATCGGAAACACCATATATTTT,CASKRSGGIGNTIYF
.,TRBJ2-1,TRBD1,TRBV5-1,TGCGCCAGCAGCCCCGGACAGGGGCCCTACAATGAGCAGTTCTTC,CASSPGQGPYNEQFF
.,TRBJ2-1,TRBD2,TRBV27,TGTGCCAGCAGTCCACTTACTAGCGGGGCCACCTACAATGAGCAGTTCTTC,CASSPLTSGATYNEQFF
.,TRBJ2-7,TRBD2,TRBV9,TGTGCCAGCAGCCCGGGAGTAGCGGGTTCGACCTACGAGCAGTACTTC,CASSPGVAGSTYEQYF
.,TRBJ2-2,TRBD2,TRBV7-2,TGTGCCAGCAGCTTAGGTCGGGCGGGAGGGCCAAGCGGGGAGCTGTTTTTT,CASSLGRAGGPSGELFF
.,TRBJ1-3,.,TRBV5-6,TGTGCCAGCAGCCAAGGGGGGTCTGGAAACACCATATATTTT,CASSQGGSGNTIYF
.,TRBJ2-7,.,TRBV9,TGTGCCAGCAGCGGAGACAGCGGAGAGCAGTACTTC,CASSGDSGEQYF
.,TRBJ2-7,TRBD1,TRBV4-1,TGCGCCAGCAGCCAAGCCCCCCCAACCGGGACAGGGGGAAAGGAGCAGTACTTC,CASSQAPPTGTGGKEQYF
.,TRBJ2-2,TRBD2,TRBV19,TGTGCCAGTAGTCGACTAGCGGGAGCAGCCGGGGAGCTGTTTTTT,CASSRLAGAAGELFF